This passage covers 28 T cell receptor beta chains from one sample sequenced in a study of vaccination and CD4 T cells after COVID-19. No antigens are known for them. Documented treatment: roughly 11-day PBMC culture with coronavirus spike peptide pools or control peptides (ViraFEST assay). Sequencing of DNA taken from cultured CD4+ T cells relied on the Oncomine TCR Beta short-read assay. TCRdb re-called the PCR reads through MiXCR, storing one row per CDR3 protein. The data contain 16,000 or so distinct CDR3 sequences, around half of them singletons. The specimen comprised CD4+ T cells from blood, cultured in vitro, sampled before SARS-CoV-2 vaccination. Receptor source: a human donor who had recovered from COVID-19.

V is TRBV20-1 and J is TRBJ2-1, with 8 bases aligning to TRBD1. V was pared by 4 bases and J by 7 bases, with 12 bases of the junction left unmatched. CDR3 length equals 15 residues. Germline V gene lookup returns CDR1 DFQATT and CDR2 SNEGSKA (reference sequence). The CDR3 loop is CSAIYQPGGGNEQFF. The CDR3 DNA is TGCAGTGCTATTTATCAGCCAGGGGGCGGGAATGAGCAGTTCTTC.

The rearrangement uses TRBV12-3 or TRBV12-4 and TRBJ1-1, with D uncertain. V lost 6 bases and J lost 1, with 9 bases in between. The CDR3 contains 13 residues. The CDR3 DNA follows: TGTGCCAGCAGGAAGTTAGAGAACACTGAAGCTTTCTTT. Protein: CASRKLENTEAFF.

V and J are TRBV6-2 or TRBV6-3 and TRBJ1-2; 10 bases fit TRBD1. CDR3 size: 13 residues. The J segment lost 7 bases and the V segment lost 6 bases, leaving 5 bases of the junction unmatched. The germline V gene encodes CDR1 MNHEY and CDR2 SVGEGT. The CDR3 loop is CASSWDRGSGYTF. The CDR3 nucleotides are TGTGCCAGCAGCTGGGACAGGGGAAGTGGCTACACCTTC.

This clonotype was observed a few times. J is TRBJ1-1 and V is TRBV19; 7 positions agree with TRBD1. V was clipped by 3 bases and J by 7 bases; unmatched bases: 5. The CDR3 contains 13 residues. CDR1 and CDR2 from the germline V gene are LNHDA and SQIVND (reference sequence). CDR3 DNA: TGTGCCAGTAGTATCGACAGGGAGGGTGAAGCTTTCTTT. Amino acid sequence: CASSIDREGEAFF.

This clonotype appeared a single time. V gene TRBV5-1 combines with J gene TRBJ2-7; D gene uncertain. Trimming took off 2 bases at V and 0 bases at J, with 9 bases between the two ends. Germline CDR1 and CDR2: SGHRS and YFSETQ. The CDR3 is made up of 14 amino acids. DNA for the CDR3: TGCGCCAGCAGCTTCGAGGCTCACTCCTACGAGCAGTACTTC. It codes for CASSFEAHSYEQYF.

The rearrangement joins TRBV7-9 to TRBJ2-5; 9 bases line up with TRBD2. Losses at the gene ends were 2 bases for V and 5 bases for J; bases not matched to a gene: 9. This CDR3 contains 16 residues. Germline CDR1 SEHNR, CDR2 FQNEAQ (reference sequence). The CDR3 DNA is TGTGCCAGCAGCTTAAAGGGACTAGCCGTAAGGGAGACCCAGTACTTC. Translated: CASSLKGLAVRETQYF.

The CDR3 bases are TGTGCCAGCAGCCGCCCGACTAGCGGAACAGATACGCAGTATTTT. Amino acid sequence: CASSRPTSGTDTQYF. The chain employs TRBV28 and TRBJ2-3, with TRBD2 matching 9 bases. The V and J ends lost 6 bases and 3 bases, in that order; junction bases with no gene match: 7. In germline, CDR1 is MDHEN, CDR2 SYDVKM. This CDR3 contains 15 residues.

The V call is TRBV6-5, the J call TRBJ1-1, with D unclear. V lost 2 bases and J lost 6, with 10 bases in between. CDR1 and CDR2 from the germline V gene are MNHEY and SVGAGI. This CDR3 spans 13 amino acids. The CDR3 DNA reads as TGTGCCAGCAGTTACGACCGCAGCGCTGAAGCTTTCTTT. Encoded protein: CASSYDRSAEAFF.

The gene calls are TRBV7-2 and TRBJ2-2; no clear D. The germline V gene has CDR1 SGHTA and CDR2 FQGNSA. The germline V and J ends were trimmed by 8 bases and 5 bases, with 18 bases remaining between them. The CDR3 contains 15 residues. CDR3 bases: TGTGCCAGCCGATTGAAGGATTTACGTACCGGGGAGCTGTTTTTT. This gives the protein CASRLKDLRTGELFF. Filled out from reference TRBV7-2 and TRBJ2-2, the complete variable domain reads GAGVSQSPSNKVTEKGKDVELRCDPISGHTALYWYRQSLGQGLEFLIYFQGNSAPDKSGLPSDRFSAERTGGSVSTLTIQRTQQEDSAVYLCASRLKDLRTGELFFGEGSRLTVL.

The V call is TRBV20-1, the J call TRBJ2-5; D is undetermined. V shed 5 bases and J shed 2 bases, with 12 bases lying between them. This CDR3 contains 13 residues. Germline V CDR1 and CDR2: DFQATT, SNEGSKA (reference sequence). The CDR3 region is CSAVPLSQETQYF. The CDR3 coding sequence is TGCAGTGCTGTCCCTCTGTCACAAGAGACCCAGTACTTC.

The chain uses TRBV4-2 and TRBJ1-1; D might be TRBD1 (5 bases). The CDR3 has 14 residues. With 3 bases removed from V and 4 bases from J, the gap between germline ends came to 12 bases. Germline-derived CDR1 and CDR2 are LGHNA and YNFKEQ. DNA of the CDR3: TGTGCCAGCAGCCATAATACTAGGGGCACTGAAGCTTTCTTT. It translates to CASSHNTRGTEAFF.

The sample holds a few counts of this clonotype. J is TRBJ1-5 and V is TRBV19, with unresolved D. The CDR3 is made up of 13 amino acids. Germline V gene data show CDR1 as LNHDA and CDR2 as SQIVND (reference sequence). V lost 3 bases and J lost 7, with 10 bases in between. The CDR3 sequence: CASSIQDGQPQHF. The CDR3 DNA is TGTGCCAGTAGTATTCAGGACGGCCAGCCCCAGCATTTT.

V and J are TRBV20-1 and TRBJ2-5, with 7 bases fitting TRBD2. V shed 8 bases and J 1 base; nucleotides not matched to a gene: 16. The CDR3 sequence is 16 residues long. Germline assignment: CDR1 DFQATT and CDR2 SNEGSKA (reference sequence). CDR3 coding DNA: TGCAGTACCTGGACGGGACTACCGACACTCCAAGAGACCCAGTACTTC. This codes for CSTWTGLPTLQETQYF.

J is TRBJ2-7 and V is TRBV6-1; 8 bases align to TRBD1. Germline CDR1 is MNHNS and CDR2 is SASEGT. The CDR3 is 14 amino acids. V was pared by 6 bases and J by 1 base, with 5 bases of the junction left unmatched. CDR3 bases: TGTGCCAGCAGATCAGGGGGCGCTTCCTACGAGCAGTACTTC. Protein sequence: CASRSGGASYEQYF.

The rearrangement joins TRBV19 to TRBJ2-6; TRBD2 matches at 11 bases. V was clipped by 6 bases and J by 2 bases; unmatched bases: 12. Germline loops: CDR1 LNHDA, CDR2 SQIVND (reference sequence). This CDR3 has 19 residues. CDR3 in amino acids: CASSPYGVSGRAGANVLTF. The CDR3 DNA reads as TGTGCCAGTAGCCCCTATGGGGTTAGCGGGAGGGCTGGGGCCAACGTCCTGACTTTC. The variable domain in full, completed from reference TRBV19 and TRBJ2-6, reads DGGITQSPKYLFRKEGQNVTLSCEQNLNHDAMYWYRQDPGQGLRLIYYSQIVNDFQKGDIAEGYSVSREKKESFPLTVTSAQKNPTAFYLCASSPYGVSGRAGANVLTFGAGSRLTVL.

The chain is built from TRBV6-4 and TRBJ2-3; D is unclear. CDR1 is MRHNA, CDR2 SNTAGT, per germline. Trimming left V 0 bases short and J 2 bases short, with 3 bases between. The CDR3 consists of 13 residues. The CDR3 loop is CASSDSTTDTQYF. CDR3 coding DNA: TGTGCCAGCAGTGACTCTACCACAGATACGCAGTATTTT.

The chain links TRBV19 to TRBJ1-2; D is undetermined. The CDR3 length is 14 residues. V dropped 0 bases and J dropped 7 bases, with 12 bases sitting between them. Germline V CDR1 and CDR2: LNHDA, SQIVND (reference sequence). The CDR3 here is CASSIDSEASGYTF. The CDR3 DNA follows: TGTGCCAGTAGTATAGATAGTGAGGCATCTGGCTACACCTTC.

The chain combines TRBV7-3 with TRBJ1-6; 9 nucleotides line up with TRBD1. Germline CDR1 and CDR2: SGHTA and FQGTGA. V shed 5 bases and J 10 bases; nucleotides not matched to a gene: 9. There are 15 residues in the CDR3. CDR3 residues: CASSPQGQGRSPLHF. The DNA of the CDR3 is TGTGCCAGCAGCCCACAGGGACAGGGTCGGTCACCCCTCCACTTT.

The chain recombines TRBV20-1 with TRBJ2-5; D not certain. Trimming pared 2 bases from V and 2 bases from J, leaving 12 bases between. There are 14 residues in the CDR3. Germline values: CDR1 DFQATT, CDR2 SNEGSKA (reference sequence). The CDR3 spells CSARSRPAQETQYF. The CDR3 DNA sequence: TGCAGTGCTAGATCGAGACCAGCACAAGAGACCCAGTACTTC.

The chain carries TRBV7-3 and TRBJ2-2; D remains unclear. CDR3 length: 13 residues. The germline V and J ends were trimmed by 3 bases and 5 bases, with 7 bases remaining between them. The germline V gene has CDR1 SGHTA and CDR2 FQGTGA. Here the CDR3 reads CASSFRETGELFF. The CDR3 region has the DNA TGTGCCAGCAGCTTTAGGGAAACCGGGGAGCTGTTTTTT.

This clonotype showed up just a few times. The chain is built from TRBV28 and TRBJ2-2; 7 nucleotides match TRBD1. The CDR3 sequence is 15 residues long. The germline V gene encodes CDR1 MDHEN and CDR2 SYDVKM. After removal of 6 bases from V and 0 bases from J, the junction contained 4 bases not matched to a gene. The CDR3 sequence is CASSRGQANTGELFF. CDR3 DNA sequence: TGTGCCAGCAGCCGCGGACAGGCGAACACCGGGGAGCTGTTTTTT.

This clonotype was observed a handful of times. This chain connects TRBV20-1 to TRBJ1-1; weak D call: TRBD1 (5 bases). The germline V and J ends were trimmed by 5 bases and 1 base, with 11 bases remaining between them. CDR1 and CDR2 (germline): DFQATT, SNEGSKA (reference sequence). This CDR3 has 13 amino acids. The CDR3 sequence: CSAAGIKNTEAFF. For the CDR3, the DNA is TGCAGTGCTGCAGGGATTAAGAACACTGAAGCTTTCTTT.

This rearrangement joins TRBV20-1 to TRBJ2-5; D is uncertain. The CDR3 spans 15 residues. From germline, CDR1 is DFQATT and CDR2 SNEGSKA (reference sequence). Trimming removed 0 bases from V and 1 base from J, with 12 bases in between. The CDR3 DNA is TGCAGTGCTAGAGAGTCCCTCCCTACCCAAGAGACCCAGTACTTC. It specifies CSARESLPTQETQYF.

This clonotype was seen only a few times. The genes are TRBV7-9 and TRBJ1-5; 7 bases fit TRBD1. CDR1 is SEHNR and CDR2 is FQNEAQ in the germline V gene (reference sequence). The junction had 13 bases not matched to a gene; V was cut back by 5 bases and J by 0 bases. The CDR3 loop spans 18 amino acids. CDR3 nucleotide sequence: TGTGCCAGCAGCCCAGGGGGTGTGGGGGCGATTAGCAATCAGCCCCAGCATTTT. It specifies CASSPGGVGAISNQPQHF.

This clonotype was counted once. The chain has TRBV11-2 and TRBJ2-1; D may be TRBD2 (5 bases). Germline V gene data show CDR1 as SGHAT and CDR2 as FQNNGV. CDR3 length: 13 amino acids. Trimming left V 5 bases short and J 5 bases short, with 10 bases between. CDR3 in amino acids: CASSTTRDNEQFF. The CDR3 DNA reads TGTGCCAGCAGCACCACTAGGGACAATGAGCAGTTCTTC.

J is TRBJ2-7 and V is TRBV6-5; TRBD2 matches at 15 bases. CDR1 MNHEY and CDR2 SVGAGI come from the germline V gene. This CDR3 is 19 amino acids long. The V and J ends lost 2 bases and 0 bases, in that order; junction bases with no gene match: 8. The CDR3 coding sequence is TGTGCCAGCAGTTACGGAGGGGGACTAGCGGGAGGAATCTCCTACGAGCAGTACTTC. As protein: CASSYGGGLAGGISYEQYF.

The V and J genes are TRBV28 and TRBJ1-1; 8 bases are shared with TRBD1. V lost 6 bases to trimming and J lost 1 base; unmatched junction nucleotides: 7. CDR1 MDHEN and CDR2 SYDVKM come from the germline V gene. The CDR3 contains 15 residues. This CDR3 is CASRSSGGKNTEAFF. The CDR3 DNA is TGTGCCAGCAGGAGCTCAGGGGGCAAGAACACTGAAGCTTTCTTT.

This chain links TRBV20-1 with TRBJ1-5, with no clear D. There are 14 residues in the CDR3. The germline V gene encodes CDR1 DFQATT and CDR2 SNEGSKA (reference sequence). The V end lost 4 bases, the J end lost 0 bases, and 10 bases lay between the germline ends. The CDR3 nucleotides are TGCAGTGCTAATTCGGGTTATAGCAATCAGCCCCAGCATTTT. It encodes CSANSGYSNQPQHF.